Listed below are T cell receptor beta chains from one sample, sequenced in a study of radiation and T cells in renal cell carcinoma. Assay: immunoSEQ multiplex PCR; the TCRdb copy retains only in-frame clones and omits some. This sample has roughly 100,000 clones; 82% occur once, and the top ten carry less than 7%. The input for sequencing was blood, taken from a patient whose treatment included radiotherapy and nephrectomy. The source of these receptors is a man in his sixties with renal cell carcinoma. Each CDR3 is given with its conserved first and last residue. A D gene is named only where the DNA matches it firmly. Clone size is given for some rows only: seen once, a few or many times, or a class if the clone is expanded.

j_call clone_size d_call v_call cdr3_aa cdr3_nt
TRBJ2-7 NA NA TRBV28 CASSTLSYEQYF TGTGCCAGCAGTACCCTCTCCTACGAGCAGTACTTC
TRBJ1-1 NA NA TRBV5-1 CASSWRYRNTEAFF TGCGCCAGCAGCTGGCGCTACAGGAACACTGAAGCTTTCTTT
TRBJ1-5 few NA TRBV30 CAWSARDDQPQHF TGTGCCTGGAGTGCCAGGGATGATCAGCCCCAGCATTTT
TRBJ2-3 NA NA TRBV9 CASSVASYTDTQYF TGTGCCAGCAGCGTAGCTTCTTACACAGATACGCAGTATTTT
TRBJ1-1 few NA TRBV15 CATSRDLGVVTEAFF TGTGCCACCAGCAGAGATCTCGGGGTTGTCACTGAAGCTTTCTTT
TRBJ2-1 NA NA TRBV7-2 CASSPQGLGFNEQFF TGTGCCAGCAGCCCCCAGGGACTTGGATTCAATGAGCAGTTCTTC
TRBJ2-1 NA TRBD2 TRBV13 CASSPGSGRVYNEQFF TGTGCCAGCAGCCCGGGGAGCGGGAGGGTCTACAATGAGCAGTTCTTC
TRBJ2-7 NA NA TRBV21-1 CASSKAGSTGPSGEIGGRSEGYF TGTGCCAGCAGCAAAGCAGGGTCGACAGGGCCCTCTGGAGAAATAGGGGGAAGGAGTGAGGGGTACTTC
TRBJ2-1 NA TRBD2 TRBV10-2 CASTLTSGRAISSYNEQFF TGCGCCAGCACCTTGACTAGCGGGAGGGCCATTAGCTCCTACAATGAGCAGTTCTTC
TRBJ2-5 NA NA TRBV2 CASSTGSPETQYF TGTGCCAGCAGTACGGGGTCTCCGGAGACCCAGTACTTC
TRBJ1-1 NA NA TRBV27 CASSFSQGNTEAFF TGTGCCAGCAGTTTTAGTCAGGGGAACACTGAAGCTTTCTTT
TRBJ2-7 NA NA TRBV19 CASSIVNKSEQYF TGTGCCAGTAGTATTGTCAATAAAAGCGAGCAGTACTTC